These 12 T cell receptor beta chains were all obtained from the same sample, sequenced in a study of shared T cell receptors in the human thymus. The protocol was immunoSEQ multiplex PCR, while the TCRdb copy is restricted to in-frame clones and leaves out a portion. The data show approximately 760,000 clones, 80% to 90% seen once. The same specimen was also included in a second study, on human thymus T cells.

Sequencing used thymocytes. The source of these receptors is a girl under three years old with a congenital heart defect.

This rearrangement joins TRBV19 to TRBJ1-5; maybe TRBD1 (6 bases). CDR3 size: 13 residues. V was shortened by 5 bases and J by 7 bases, with 12 bases between the two germline ends. Germline V gives CDR1 LNHDA, CDR2 SQIVND (reference sequence). The CDR3 region is CASSAGRGQPQHF. The CDR3 nucleotides are TGTGCCAGTAGTGCAGGCAGGGGCCAGCCCCAGCATTTT.

The rearrangement uses TRBV4-1 and TRBJ1-2; D is unclear. The CDR3 runs 14 residues. Germline V lookup: CDR1 MGHRA, CDR2 YSYEKL. Trimming stripped 0 bases from V and 6 bases from J, with 11 bases between. The CDR3 DNA is TGCGCCAGCAGCCAAGATGCGACAACAAATGGCTACACCTTC. Its protein is CASSQDATTNGYTF.

This rearrangement joins TRBV29-1 to TRBJ1-2, with TRBD1 matching 7 bases. With 5 bases clipped from V and 0 bases from J, the junction kept 6 bases outside the gene matches. The CDR3 runs to 14 residues. Germline-derived CDR1 and CDR2 are SQVTM and ANQGSEA. The DNA for the CDR3 is TGCAGCGTTTTTCAGGGGGAAGCTAACTATGGCTACACCTTC. This encodes CSVFQGEANYGYTF.

This clone was detected once. CDR3: CASSFLGGPKETQYF. CDR3 sequence (DNA): TGTGCCAGCAGCTTCCTTGGCGGGCCGAAAGAGACCCAGTACTTC. The chain has TRBV7-8 and TRBJ2-5, with D possibly TRBD2 on 5 matching bases. The CDR3 length is 15 residues. V dropped 3 bases and J dropped 3 bases, with 14 bases sitting between them. From germline, CDR1 is SGHVS and CDR2 FQNEAQ.

V and J are TRBV6-5 and TRBJ1-6; D call uncertain. The CDR3 contains 14 residues. Trimming cost V 8 bases and J 2 bases, with 10 bases left between them. Germline V lookup: CDR1 MNHEY, CDR2 SVGAGI. The CDR3 bases are TGTGCCAGCGGATCGCGGACCTATAATTCACCCCTCCACTTT. It yields the protein CASGSRTYNSPLHF.

The V gene is TRBV4-1, the J gene TRBJ2-2; D possibly corresponds to TRBD2 (7 bases). V dropped 6 bases and J dropped 3 bases, with 17 bases sitting between them. This CDR3 region has 16 residues. CDR1 and CDR2 (germline): MGHRA, YSYEKL. CDR3 sequence: CASREGGVLYTGELFF. The DNA of the CDR3 is TGCGCCAGCAGGGAGGGGGGGGTTTTATACACCGGGGAGCTGTTTTTT.

The V call is TRBV5-5, the J call TRBJ1-6; 7 bases are shared with TRBD1. The V gene end was trimmed by 4 bases and the J gene end by 8 bases; junction bases not matched to a gene: 15. The CDR3 is 17 residues long. The germline gives CDR1 SGHKS, CDR2 YYEKEE (reference sequence). CDR3: CASSQGELPGAYSPLHF. CDR3 in DNA: TGTGCCAGCAGCCAGGGGGAGTTACCAGGGGCTTATTCACCCCTCCACTTT.

Here the CDR3 reads CASRLGAYEQYF. As DNA, the CDR3 is TGTGCAAGTCGCTTGGGAGCCTACGAGCAGTACTTC. The V gene is TRBV12-2, the J gene TRBJ2-7; the table's TRBD2 call for D was not verified on the DNA. TRBV12-2 is a pseudogene locus. There are 12 residues in the CDR3.

Only a few counts were recorded for this clone. The rearrangement joins TRBV11-1 to TRBJ2-1; D is perhaps TRBD1 (6 bases). Germline V gene lookup returns CDR1 SGHAT and CDR2 FQDESV (reference sequence). With 3 bases removed from V and 7 bases from J, the gap between germline ends came to 25 bases. This CDR3 region has 18 residues. CDR3 sequence (DNA): TGTGCCAGCAGCTTCCCCCAGTTGAACAGGGCCCTAGGAAATGAGCAGTTCTTC. Its translation: CASSFPQLNRALGNEQFF.

This rearrangement joins TRBV4-3 to TRBJ2-7; D is possibly TRBD2 (6 bases). Germline V gives CDR1 LGHNA, CDR2 YSLEER. This CDR3 spans 20 amino acids. V was pared by 0 bases and J by 0 bases, with 24 bases between. CDR3 region: CASSQDLAVGERVSSYEQYF. The CDR3 nucleotides are TGCGCCAGCAGCCAAGATTTGGCAGTAGGGGAGCGGGTCAGCTCCTACGAGCAGTACTTC.

The V and J genes are TRBV19 and TRBJ1-2; tentatively, D is TRBD1 (5 bases). With 2 bases removed from V and 4 bases from J, the gap between germline ends came to 11 bases. Germline V gene lookup returns CDR1 LNHDA and CDR2 SQIVND (reference sequence). The CDR3 sequence is 14 residues long. The CDR3 reads CASSIFTGPYGYTF. The CDR3 coding sequence is TGTGCCAGTAGTATATTTACAGGCCCCTATGGCTACACCTTC.

DNA of the CDR3: TGTGCCAGCTCACCACGGTCGCGCAGGGGTAAGGTAGAAGGCTACACCTTC. Amino acids: CASSPRSRRGKVEGYTF. The chain uses TRBV18 and TRBJ1-2; D possibly corresponds to TRBD1 (6 bases). The length of the CDR3 is 17 residues. Germline-derived CDR1 and CDR2 are KGHSH and LQKENI. Trimming left V 1 base short and J 8 bases short, with 23 bases between.